The rows below give T cell receptor beta chains drawn from one sample of a study of blood T cell repertoires in COVID-19. The assay was immunoSEQ multiplex PCR, and TCRdb's table has in-frame clones only and misses some. Among about 100,000 clones, roughly 90% were seen once, and the ten largest hold 4.9%. Sequenced input: peripheral blood. The receptor source for this set is a man in his forties with active or convalescent COVID-19. The CDR3 runs from the conserved cysteine through the conserved F or W. The D gene is left open where the match is weak. The listing skips clone size in some rows; elsewhere it reads once, few, many or a size class.

J: TRBJ2-7; D: TRBD2; size: .; V: TRBV5-1; DNA: TGCGCCAGCAGCTTGCTCGCCTTCGCGGGAGACTACGAGCAGTACTTC; CDR3: CASSLLAFAGDYEQYF
J: TRBJ1-2; D: .; size: .; V: TRBV30; DNA: TGTGCCTGGGGAGGGTTGGAGGGCTATGGCTACACCTTC; CDR3: CAWGGLEGYGYTF
J: TRBJ2-1; D: .; size: .; V: TRBV11-2; DNA: TGTGCCAGCAGCGCCGGGGTCTTAGGTGAGCAGTTCTTC; CDR3: CASSAGVLGEQFF
J: TRBJ2-7; D: .; size: once; V: TRBV19; DNA: TGTGCCAGTAGCCCCCCTCCGGGACTCTACGAGCAGTACTTC; CDR3: CASSPPPGLYEQYF
J: TRBJ1-1; D: .; size: few; V: TRBV3-1/TRBV3-2; DNA: TGTGCCAGCAGCCCGTTCAGGGTAGGCACTGAAGCTTTCTTT; CDR3: CASSPFRVGTEAFF
J: TRBJ1-1; D: .; size: few; V: TRBV29-1; DNA: TGCAGCGCCGAGGGACAACCGAACACTGAAGCTTTCTTT; CDR3: CSAEGQPNTEAFF
J: TRBJ2-3; D: .; size: .; V: TRBV7-9; DNA: TGTGCCAGCAGCTTAGACAGGGGGGGCGATACGCAGTATTTT; CDR3: CASSLDRGGDTQYF
J: TRBJ2-7; D: .; size: once; V: TRBV12-5; DNA: TGTGCTAGTGGTTTGCCCCTAGGGGGAGGGTCCCGTTACGAGCAGTACTTC; CDR3: CASGLPLGGGSRYEQYF
J: TRBJ2-7; D: .; size: .; V: TRBV7-6; DNA: TGTGCCAGCAGCTTAGAGCAGGGGCCCTACGAGCAGTACTTC; CDR3: CASSLEQGPYEQYF
J: TRBJ1-1; D: TRBD1; size: .; V: TRBV5-1; DNA: TGCGCCAGCAACCCGACAGGGCTTACTGAAGCTTTCTTT; CDR3: CASNPTGLTEAFF
J: TRBJ2-1; D: .; size: .; V: TRBV5-1; DNA: TGCGCCAGCACGACCGGGAGCCCCTACAATGAGCAGTTCTTC; CDR3: CASTTGSPYNEQFF
J: TRBJ2-2; D: TRBD2; size: .; V: TRBV11-2; DNA: TGTGCCAGCAGCTTGGGACTATCCACCGGGGAGCTGTTTTTT; CDR3: CASSLGLSTGELFF
J: TRBJ2-6; D: .; size: few; V: TRBV7-2; DNA: TGTGCCAGCAGCCCTTGGGGGGGCAGAACTGGGGCCAACGTCCTGACTTTC; CDR3: CASSPWGGRTGANVLTF
J: TRBJ1-1; D: .; size: .; V: TRBV28; DNA: TGTGCCAGCAGCACCACGGGCGGGCAGAACACTGAAGCTTTCTTT; CDR3: CASSTTGGQNTEAFF
J: TRBJ2-2; D: .; size: .; V: TRBV9; DNA: TGTGCCAGCAGCGTAGCCCCGGGTCGGAGCACCGGGGAGCTGTTTTTT; CDR3: CASSVAPGRSTGELFF
J: TRBJ2-1; D: TRBD2; size: .; V: TRBV27; DNA: TGTGCCAGCAGTTTAAGCGGGGGCACATACAATGAGCAGTTCTTC; CDR3: CASSLSGGTYNEQFF
J: TRBJ2-1; D: .; size: .; V: TRBV24-1; DNA: TGTGCCACCGTGACTCCAATGAGACCCAATGAGCAGTTCTTC; CDR3: CATVTPMRPNEQFF
J: TRBJ2-5; D: .; size: .; V: TRBV7-9; DNA: TGTGCCAGCAGCTTAAATGTGGGGCAGGAGCAAGAGACCCAGTACTTC; CDR3: CASSLNVGQEQETQYF
J: TRBJ1-1; D: TRBD1; size: .; V: TRBV2; DNA: TGTGCCAGCAATGGACAGGGGGGGAACACTGAAGCTTTCTTT; CDR3: CASNGQGGNTEAFF
J: TRBJ1-1; D: TRBD1; size: .; V: TRBV30; DNA: TGTGCCTGGAGTGTCTACAGGGGTGAAGCTTTCTTT; CDR3: CAWSVYRGEAFF
J: TRBJ1-2; D: .; size: .; V: TRBV6-1; DNA: TGTGCCAGCAGTGAATTCGAGATCAACTATGGCTACACCTTC; CDR3: CASSEFEINYGYTF
J: TRBJ2-1; D: TRBD2; size: .; V: TRBV19; DNA: TGTGCCAGTAGCCTTAGCGGGTCCCTCTACAATGAGCAGTTCTTC; CDR3: CASSLSGSLYNEQFF
J: TRBJ2-2; D: .; size: .; V: TRBV29-1; DNA: TGCAGCGTTGTATCGCCCGGGTACGGGGAGCTGTTTTTT; CDR3: CSVVSPGYGELFF
J: TRBJ2-2; D: TRBD2; size: .; V: TRBV6-5; DNA: TGTGCCATACGGGGGGGGTCCACCGGGGAGCTGTTTTTT; CDR3: CAIRGGSTGELFF
J: TRBJ1-1; D: TRBD1; size: .; V: TRBV7-7; DNA: TGTGCCAGCAGCCCATACGGACAGGGTATCCCGAACACTGAAGCTTTCTTT; CDR3: CASSPYGQGIPNTEAFF
J: TRBJ2-1; D: .; size: .; V: TRBV19; DNA: TGTGCCAGTAGTATTGCTTTTAGCTCCTACAATGAGCAGTTCTTC; CDR3: CASSIAFSSYNEQFF
J: TRBJ2-7; D: .; size: .; V: TRBV12-3/TRBV12-4; DNA: TGTGCCAGCACCCAGAGCGGTCCCTACGAGCAGTACTTC; CDR3: CASTQSGPYEQYF
J: TRBJ2-5; D: .; size: .; V: TRBV14; DNA: TGTGCCAGCAGCCAAGTCCGGGAGACCCAGTACTTC; CDR3: CASSQVRETQYF
J: TRBJ1-2; D: TRBD1; size: .; V: TRBV28; DNA: TGTGCCAGCAGTCCCTACTACGGGGACAGTAACTATGGCTACACCTTC; CDR3: CASSPYYGDSNYGYTF
J: TRBJ2-1; D: TRBD2; size: once; V: TRBV27; DNA: TGTGCCAGCACCCCCCTGGGGACTAGCGGGAGAAATGAGCAGTTCTTC; CDR3: CASTPLGTSGRNEQFF
J: TRBJ1-1; D: .; size: .; V: TRBV5-4; DNA: TGTGCCAGCAGCTTCTACAGTGAAGCTTTCTTT; CDR3: CASSFYSEAFF
J: TRBJ2-6; D: .; size: once; V: TRBV5-1; DNA: TGCGCCAGCAGCTTGGTAGACAGGGGAGGGTCTGGGGCCAACGTCCTGACTTTC; CDR3: CASSLVDRGGSGANVLTF
J: TRBJ1-5; D: .; size: .; V: TRBV29-1; DNA: TGCAGCGTTGTGCTGGGCCGCAATCAGCCCCAGCATTTT; CDR3: CSVVLGRNQPQHF
J: TRBJ1-1; D: .; size: .; V: TRBV6-5; DNA: TGTGCCAGCAGTTACTCGACAGGTCGGAACACTGAAGCTTTCTTT; CDR3: CASSYSTGRNTEAFF
J: TRBJ2-2; D: TRBD2; size: .; V: TRBV19; DNA: TGTGCCAGTAGTACCGGGACTAGCGGCTCCGGGGAGCTGTTTTTT; CDR3: CASSTGTSGSGELFF
J: TRBJ1-2; D: .; size: .; V: TRBV19; DNA: TGTGCCAGCAGTGAAAGGACAGTTGGGGGCTACACCTTC; CDR3: CASSERTVGGYTF
J: TRBJ2-2; D: TRBD2; size: .; V: TRBV3-1/TRBV3-2; DNA: TGTGCCAGCAGCCTTACTAGCGGGAGCGTCCAAATGAACGGGGAGCTGTTTTTT; CDR3: CASSLTSGSVQMNGELFF
J: TRBJ2-1; D: .; size: .; V: TRBV6-6; DNA: TGTGCCAGCAGTTCTAGGCAGCTCTACAATGAGCAGTTCTTC; CDR3: CASSSRQLYNEQFF
J: TRBJ1-5; D: .; size: once; V: TRBV5-6; DNA: TGTGCCAGCAGCTACAAAAGCAATCAGCCCCAGCATTTT; CDR3: CASSYKSNQPQHF
J: TRBJ1-5; D: .; size: .; V: TRBV12-2; DNA: TGTGCAAGTCGCTTAGTGGCGGCGGACAGACTTCAGCCCCAGCATTTT; CDR3: CASRLVAADRLQPQHF
J: TRBJ2-3; D: .; size: .; V: TRBV6-2/TRBV6-3; DNA: TGTGCCAGCAGTACCCGACTTGACACAGATACGCAGTATTTT; CDR3: CASSTRLDTDTQYF
J: TRBJ2-7; D: .; size: .; V: TRBV14; DNA: TGTGCCAGCAGCCAAGTATACCAGGGCGAGCAGTACTTC; CDR3: CASSQVYQGEQYF
J: TRBJ2-7; D: .; size: medium-sized; V: TRBV12-1; DNA: TGTGCCAGCCGCCACCCGGGACTAGCGGGAGGGAGGGGTGTGGGCGAGCAGTACTTC; CDR3: CASRHPGLAGGRGVGEQYF
J: TRBJ2-2; D: .; size: .; V: TRBV9; DNA: TGTGCCAGCAGCCAGGGGGGCAGTTCGAACACCGGGGAGCTGTTTTTT; CDR3: CASSQGGSSNTGELFF
J: TRBJ1-2; D: TRBD1; size: .; V: TRBV7-9; DNA: TGTGCCAGCAGCGGCCCAGGGGGTGGCTACACCTTC; CDR3: CASSGPGGGYTF